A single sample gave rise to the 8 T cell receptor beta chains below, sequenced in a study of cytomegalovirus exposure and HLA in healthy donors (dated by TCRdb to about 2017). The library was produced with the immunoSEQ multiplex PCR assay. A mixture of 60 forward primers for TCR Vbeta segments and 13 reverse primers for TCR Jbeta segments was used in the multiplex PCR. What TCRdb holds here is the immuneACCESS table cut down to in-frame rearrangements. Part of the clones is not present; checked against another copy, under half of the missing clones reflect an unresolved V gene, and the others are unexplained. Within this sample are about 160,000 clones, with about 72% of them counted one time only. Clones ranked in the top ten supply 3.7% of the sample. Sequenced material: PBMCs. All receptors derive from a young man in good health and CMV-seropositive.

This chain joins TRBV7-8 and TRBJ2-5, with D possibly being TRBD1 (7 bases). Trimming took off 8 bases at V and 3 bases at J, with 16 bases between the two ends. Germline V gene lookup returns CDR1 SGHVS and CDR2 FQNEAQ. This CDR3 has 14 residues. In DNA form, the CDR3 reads TGTGCCAGCCGAGGGGTCAGGGGGGAAGAGACCCAGTACTTC. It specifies CASRGVRGEETQYF. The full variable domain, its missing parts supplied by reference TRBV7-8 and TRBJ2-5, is GAGVSQSPRYKVAKRGQDVALRCDPISGHVSLFWYQQALGQGPEFLTYFQNEAQLDKSGLPSDRFFAERPEGSVSTLKIQRTQQEDSAVYLCASRGVRGEETQYFGPGTRLLVL.

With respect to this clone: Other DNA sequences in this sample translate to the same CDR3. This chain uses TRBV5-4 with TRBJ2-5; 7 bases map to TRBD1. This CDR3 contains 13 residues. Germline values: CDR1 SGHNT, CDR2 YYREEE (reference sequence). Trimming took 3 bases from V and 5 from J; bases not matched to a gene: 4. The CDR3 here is CASSSTGEETQYF. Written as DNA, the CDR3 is TGTGCCAGCAGCTCCACAGGGGAGGAGACCCAGTACTTC.

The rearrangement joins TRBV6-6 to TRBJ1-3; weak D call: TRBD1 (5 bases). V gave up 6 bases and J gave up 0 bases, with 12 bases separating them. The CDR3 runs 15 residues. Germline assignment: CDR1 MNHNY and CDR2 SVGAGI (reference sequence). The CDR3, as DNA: TGTGCCAGCAGCCCCGGGGGGGACTCTGGAAACACCATATATTTT. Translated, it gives CASSPGGDSGNTIYF.

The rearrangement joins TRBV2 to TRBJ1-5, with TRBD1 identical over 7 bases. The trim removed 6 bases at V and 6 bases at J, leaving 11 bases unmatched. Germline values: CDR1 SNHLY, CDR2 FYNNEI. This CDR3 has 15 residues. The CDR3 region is CASRPIGGAGQPQHF. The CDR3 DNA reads TGTGCCAGCAGGCCCATAGGGGGCGCGGGTCAGCCCCAGCATTTT. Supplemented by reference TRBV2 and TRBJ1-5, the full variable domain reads EPEVTQTPSHQVTQMGQEVILRCVPISNHLYFYWYRQILGQKVEFLVSFYNNEISEKSEIFDDQFSVERPDGSNFTLKIRSTKLEDSAMYFCASRPIGGAGQPQHFGDGTRLSIL.

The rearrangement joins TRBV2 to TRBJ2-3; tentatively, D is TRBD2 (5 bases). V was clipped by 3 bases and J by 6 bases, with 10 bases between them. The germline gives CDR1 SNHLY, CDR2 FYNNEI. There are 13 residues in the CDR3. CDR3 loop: CASSDGVGDTQYF. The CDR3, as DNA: TGTGCCAGCAGTGACGGGGTTGGGGATACGCAGTATTTT.

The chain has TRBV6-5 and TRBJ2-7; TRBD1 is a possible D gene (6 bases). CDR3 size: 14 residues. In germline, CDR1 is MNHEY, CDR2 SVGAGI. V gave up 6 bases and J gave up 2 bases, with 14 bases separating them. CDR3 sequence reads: CASRGNRATYEQYF. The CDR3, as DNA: TGTGCCAGCAGGGGCAACAGGGCCACCTACGAGCAGTACTTC.

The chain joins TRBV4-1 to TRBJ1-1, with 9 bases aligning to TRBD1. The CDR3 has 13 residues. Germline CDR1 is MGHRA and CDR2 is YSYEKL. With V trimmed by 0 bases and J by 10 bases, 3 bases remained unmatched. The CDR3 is CASSQDMDRGAFF. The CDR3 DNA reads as TGCGCCAGCAGCCAAGATATGGACAGGGGAGCTTTCTTT.

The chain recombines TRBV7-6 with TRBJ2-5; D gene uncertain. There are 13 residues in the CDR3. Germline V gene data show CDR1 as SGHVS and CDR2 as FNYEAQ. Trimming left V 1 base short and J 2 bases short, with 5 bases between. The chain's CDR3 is CASSLGQQETQYF. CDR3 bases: TGTGCCAGCAGCTTAGGCCAGCAAGAGACCCAGTACTTC.